The present entry profiles one T cell receptor beta chain with its context. The CDR3 spans 12 residues. Trimming stripped 4 bases from V and 4 bases from J, with 11 bases between. Germline CDR1 DFQATT, CDR2 SNEGSKA (reference sequence). This entry belongs to a study of blood T cell repertoires in COVID-19. Per the study methods: Amplified reference gene primers provided the basis for estimating nucleated cell counts. The table came from immunoSEQ multiplex PCR; TCRdb's copy has only in-frame clones and leaves some out. That table furnishes V, J and clone size, whereas the DNA furnished D and trimming. The repertoire has over 200,000 clones, around 90% of them found once; the top ten carry about 2.5%.

This receptor was taken from a man aged 30 to 45 with COVID-19, enrolled during active disease. This chain joins TRBV20-1 and TRBJ2-7, with D possibly TRBD2 on 6 matching bases. What was sequenced was peripheral blood. The DNA for the CDR3 is TGCAGTGCTACTGATAGCGGATACGAGCAGTACTTC. Its translation: CSATDSGYEQYF.